This TCR beta chain was sequenced in a study of blood T cells in healthy people across ages. Overall study results and limits: Long-lived and aged donors differed, with more naive CD4+ cells and higher diversity in the long-lived.

The germline gives CDR1 SGHTA, CDR2 FQGNSA. Trimming at V came to 7 bases and at J to 4 bases, leaving 11 bases not matched to a gene. The CDR3 is made up of 18 amino acids. Comments on this clonotype: Its antigen is undetermined.

Primers used in a second PCR of roughly 7 to 11 cycles were a sample-barcoded 5' primer and a J-beta primer mix. Every single cDNA molecule received a tag from a template-switch adaptor with 12 random nucleotides. TCRdb independently ran MiXCR on the 5' RACE reads; one entry per CDR3 protein. The data contain 800,000 to 1,300,000 distinct CDR3 sequences, 20% to 25% of them singletons. These same records also appear under a second study, on T cells of mothers and their children. That paper states: Each mother gave over 9.5 million TCR beta CDR3 reads; each child, some 2.8 million.

The sequenced sample consisted of blood. The rearrangement uses TRBV7-2 and TRBJ2-3; 16 bases align to TRBD2. The source of this sequence is a girl under 10 years old in good health. The CDR3 here is CASIPGLAGGPWSDTQYF. The CDR3 DNA reads TGTGCCAGCATCCCGGGACTAGCGGGGGGGCCGTGGTCAGATACGCAGTATTTT.